Listed below are T cell receptor beta chains from one sample, sequenced in a study of blood T cell repertoires in COVID-19. The table came from immunoSEQ multiplex PCR; TCRdb's copy has only in-frame clones and leaves some out. The table lists about 230,000 clones, roughly nine tenths of them singletons. Input material: PBMCs or T cells enriched from blood (not recorded which). Every receptor here comes from a woman in her 30s with acute COVID-19. CDR3s include the opening cysteine and the closing phenylalanine or tryptophan. A D gene is named only where the DNA matches it firmly. Rows give clone size only sometimes, using once, few, many, or a class for an expanded clone.

once . TRBJ1-6 TRBV9 CASSVATDQGGTYNSPLHF TGTGCCAGCAGCGTAGCTACGGACCAGGGAGGTACCTATAATTCACCCCTCCACTTT
. TRBD2 TRBJ2-1 TRBV2 CASRLAGAPGRLNEQFF TGTGCCAGCCGACTAGCGGGGGCCCCCGGAAGGTTAAATGAGCAGTTCTTC
. TRBD2 TRBJ2-2 TRBV9 CASSPHIGTSGGVNTGELFF TGTGCCAGCAGCCCTCACATCGGGACTAGCGGGGGGGTGAACACCGGGGAGCTGTTTTTT
. TRBD2 TRBJ2-1 TRBV28 CASSPTGAGGTGEQFF TGTGCCAGCAGTCCCACCGGAGCGGGGGGAACAGGTGAGCAGTTCTTC
. . TRBJ1-1 TRBV6-5 CASKVGQVRDTEAFF TGTGCCAGCAAGGTGGGACAAGTTAGGGACACTGAAGCTTTCTTT
. TRBD2 TRBJ2-7 TRBV7-2 CASSVRGTSGAPYEQYF TGTGCCAGCAGCGTTAGAGGGACTAGCGGGGCACCCTACGAGCAGTACTTC
. . TRBJ1-5 TRBV10-2 CASSEVGGGQPQHF TGCGCCAGCAGTGAGGTAGGGGGGGGTCAGCCCCAGCATTTT
. . TRBJ1-5 TRBV4-3 CASSRIWGVAGQPQHF TGCGCCAGCAGCCGCATTTGGGGAGTAGCAGGTCAGCCCCAGCATTTT
few TRBD2 TRBJ2-7 TRBV18 CASSPPPAGGRVEQYF TGTGCCAGCTCACCACCGCCAGCGGGGGGGCGCGTCGAGCAGTACTTC
. . TRBJ2-7 TRBV7-9 CASSHTGSPRTNPYEQYF TGTGCCAGCAGCCATACAGGGTCCCCCCGAACTAACCCCTACGAGCAGTACTTC
. TRBD1 TRBJ2-4 TRBV5-5 CASSQTGSGSNIQYF TGTGCCAGCAGCCAGACAGGGAGTGGGTCGAACATTCAGTACTTC
few TRBD1 TRBJ1-4 TRBV6-5 CASSYGQGVVKLFF TGTGCCAGCAGTTACGGACAGGGGGTCGTAAAACTGTTTTTT
. . TRBJ1-1 TRBV5-1 CASSPYNPENTEAFF TGCGCCAGCAGCCCTTATAACCCAGAGAACACTGAAGCTTTCTTT
. TRBD1 TRBJ1-1 TRBV5-1 CASSLRGPEAFF TGCGCCAGCAGCTTAAGGGGGCCTGAAGCTTTCTTT
. TRBD1 TRBJ1-1 TRBV7-2 CASSIGTGPGVAFF TGTGCCAGCAGCATCGGGACAGGGCCAGGTGTAGCTTTCTTT
. . TRBJ1-5 TRBV10-1 CASSESGSNQPQHF TGCGCCAGCAGTGAATCGGGTAGCAATCAGCCCCAGCATTTT
. TRBD1 TRBJ2-1 TRBV12-3/TRBV12-4 CASSPGTGGKQFF TGTGCCAGCAGCCCCGGGACAGGGGGGAAGCAGTTCTTC
. . TRBJ1-3 TRBV2 CASSGRGDSGNTIYF TGTGCCAGCAGTGGACGGGGGGACTCTGGAAACACCATATATTTT
. . TRBJ1-6 TRBV30 CAWSLRQGSNSPLHF TGTGCCTGGAGTCTGAGGCAGGGGAGTAATTCACCCCTCCACTTT
. . TRBJ2-2 TRBV19 CASSMGAGGELFF TGTGCCAGTAGTATGGGGGCTGGCGGGGAGCTGTTTTTT
. TRBD2 TRBJ2-3 TRBV9 CASSGRTSGNTDTQYF TGTGCCAGCAGCGGGAGGACTAGCGGCAACACAGATACGCAGTATTTT
. TRBD1 TRBJ2-7 TRBV9 CASSETGGIYEQYF TGTGCCAGCAGCGAGACAGGGGGTATATACGAGCAGTACTTC
few . TRBJ1-6 TRBV2 CASSAGSSNSPLHF TGTGCCAGCAGTGCGGGTAGCTCTAATTCACCCCTCCACTTT
once TRBD1 TRBJ1-4 TRBV5-1 CASSLEGQGNEKLFF TGCGCCAGCAGCTTGGAGGGACAGGGAAATGAAAAACTGTTTTTT
. . TRBJ2-3 TRBV2 CATRTGTQDTQYF TGTGCCACACGAACAGGGACCCAAGATACGCAGTATTTT
. TRBD2 TRBJ2-1 TRBV2 CATVSGGGYNEQFF TGTGCCACTGTTAGCGGGGGGGGATACAATGAGCAGTTCTTC
. . TRBJ2-7 TRBV18 CASSPEQNYEQYF TGTGCCAGCTCACCAGAGCAAAACTACGAGCAGTACTTC
. . TRBJ1-2 TRBV5-6 CASSSRGSYGYTF TGTGCCAGCAGCAGCAGGGGTTCCTATGGCTACACCTTC
. . TRBJ1-5 TRBV28 CASSLGSLNQPQHF TGTGCCAGCAGTTTGGGCAGTTTAAATCAGCCCCAGCATTTT
. . TRBJ1-4 TRBV6-5 CASNGRGEDEKLFF TGTGCCAGCAACGGTCGCGGGGAGGATGAAAAACTGTTTTTT
. . TRBJ1-1 TRBV5-1 CASSPDGGNTEAFF TGCGCCAGCAGCCCCGACGGGGGGAACACTGAAGCTTTCTTT
. TRBD1 TRBJ1-3 TRBV6-5 CASSTPQGAGNTIYF TGTGCCAGCAGCACCCCGCAGGGGGCTGGAAACACCATATATTTT
. . TRBJ1-5 TRBV7-8 CASSLALRVSNQPQHF TGTGCCAGCAGCTTAGCGCTCCGAGTAAGCAATCAGCCCCAGCATTTT
. . TRBJ1-3 TRBV6-5 CASSYVGVSGNTIYF TGTGCCAGCAGTTACGTCGGGGTGTCGGGAAACACCATATATTTT
. . TRBJ1-2 TRBV4-1 CASSTGTGYYGYTF TGCGCCAGCAGCACCGGAACAGGGTACTATGGCTACACCTTC
. . TRBJ2-5 TRBV9 CASSVGLALMVPRKETQYF TGTGCCAGCAGCGTAGGGCTAGCGCTTATGGTCCCAAGGAAGGAGACCCAGTACTTC
. . TRBJ2-1 TRBV30 CAAGQSNEQFF TGTGCCGCGGGACAGAGCAATGAGCAGTTCTTC
once . TRBJ2-1 TRBV15 CATETATYNEQFF TGTGCCACCGAGACTGCCACCTACAATGAGCAGTTCTTC
. TRBD1 TRBJ1-2 TRBV5-4 CASSLGGTGGVGGYTF TGTGCCAGCAGCTTGGGGGGGACAGGGGGCGTAGGTGGCTACACCTTC
. TRBD1 TRBJ1-1 TRBV18 CASSPTGEMNTEAFF TGTGCCAGCTCACCCACAGGGGAGATGAACACTGAAGCTTTCTTT
. . TRBJ1-3 TRBV3-1/TRBV3-2 CASSPRGSGNTIYF TGTGCCAGCAGCCCACGGGGCTCTGGAAACACCATATATTTT
few . TRBJ2-7 TRBV25-1 CASSDRSYEQYF TGTGCCAGCAGTGACAGATCCTACGAGCAGTACTTC
. TRBD1 TRBJ1-2 TRBV2 CASSTDRERGYGYTF TGTGCCAGCAGCACCGACAGGGAGAGAGGTTATGGCTACACCTTC
. . TRBJ1-6 TRBV2 CASSEGAGPPLHF TGTGCCAGCAGTGAAGGTGCGGGTCCACCCCTCCACTTT
few TRBD1 TRBJ2-7 TRBV2 CASSDPRDREKDQYF TGTGCCAGCAGCGACCCCCGCGACAGGGAAAAAGACCAGTACTTC
. . TRBJ1-2 TRBV3-1/TRBV3-2 CASRPGLSGDGYTF TGTGCCAGCAGGCCAGGTTTATCAGGGGATGGCTACACCTTC
. . TRBJ1-1 TRBV7-3 CASSSQTGNTEAFF TGTGCCAGCAGCAGCCAAACAGGGAACACTGAAGCTTTCTTT
. . TRBJ2-7 TRBV7-9 CASSFGPAGLSEQYF TGTGCCAGCAGCTTCGGGCCGGCGGGACTCTCCGAGCAGTACTTC
. . TRBJ2-7 TRBV11-2 CASRLTSSYEQYF TGTGCCAGCAGGCTGACTAGCTCCTACGAGCAGTACTTC
. . TRBJ2-7 TRBV2 CASSGTALRYEQYF TGTGCCAGCAGTGGGACAGCCCTTCGCTACGAGCAGTACTTC